Listed below are T cell receptor beta chains from one sample, sequenced in a study of identical twins. One entry per CDR3 protein, called by TCRdb with MiXCR from the 5' RACE reads. This table has 450,000 or so distinct CDR3 sequences, 24% appearing once. This sample also appeared in a second study, on T cells expressing NK-cell markers.

Input material: CD4+ T cells sorted from blood. Source of these receptors: a woman aged 18 to 35 in good health. The CDR3 runs from the conserved cysteine through the conserved F or W. The D gene is left open where the match is weak. Rows may omit the clone size; those that give it use once, few, many or a size class.

j_call d_call clone_size v_call cdr3_nt cdr3_aa
TRBJ2-7 . many TRBV15 TGTGCCACCAGCAGAGATGACATAGCCCACGAGCAGTACTTC CATSRDDIAHEQYF
TRBJ1-1 . few TRBV5-1 TGCGCCAGCAGCTCTCCTGATTGGGGGACTGAAGCTTTCTTT CASSSPDWGTEAFF
TRBJ2-7 . . TRBV21-1 TGTGCCATCAGGGGACTAGCGGGAGAGCCCTTCTCCTACGAGCAGTACTTC CAIRGLAGEPFSYEQYF
TRBJ1-1 . few TRBV12-5 TGTGCTAGTGGTTTGGGGGCAGGACGGACGAACACTGAAGCTTTCTTT CASGLGAGRTNTEAFF
TRBJ1-1 TRBD1 . TRBV9 TGTGCCAGCAGCGTAGTAGGGGGCGGCGACACTGAAGCTTTCTTT CASSVVGGGDTEAFF
TRBJ2-7 TRBD2 few TRBV29-1 TGCAGCGTGACTAGCGGCCTCTACGAGCAGTACTTC CSVTSGLYEQYF
TRBJ2-1 TRBD2 . TRBV7-8 TGTGCCAGCAGCTGGGGGGACTATAACTACAATGAGCAGTTCTTC CASSWGDYNYNEQFF
TRBJ1-1 TRBD1 few TRBV25-1 TGTGCCAGCAGTGAATATGGCAGGGGGACTGAAGCTTTCTTT CASSEYGRGTEAFF
TRBJ1-1 . many TRBV3-1 TGTGCCAGCGGTTCTACGAACACTGAAGCTTTCTTT CASGSTNTEAFF
TRBJ1-3 TRBD1 once TRBV6-1 TGTGCCAGCAGAACGACAGGGTGGACGAGCACCATATATTTT CASRTTGWTSTIYF
TRBJ2-7 . . TRBV7-8 TGTGCCAGCAGCTTTCCGGACGGTATTCCTTCCTACGAGCAGTACTTC CASSFPDGIPSYEQYF
TRBJ1-4 . . TRBV5-6 TGTGCCAGCAGCTTGGGCCCCGGGGGGCTGGCTGAAAAACTGTTTTTT CASSLGPGGLAEKLFF
TRBJ2-3 TRBD2 few TRBV20-1 TGCAGTCAGACTAGCGGGGGGGGAGATACGCAGTATTTT CSQTSGGGDTQYF
TRBJ2-4 . few TRBV6-2/TRBV6-3 TGTGCCAGCAGTTACATGGACGGGGTAGAAGGCAAAAACATTCAGTACTTC CASSYMDGVEGKNIQYF
TRBJ2-7 TRBD2 . TRBV7-9 TGTGCCAGCTCGGCGGGGGGGACGATCGAGCAGTACTTC CASSAGGTIEQYF
TRBJ1-1 . . TRBV5-1 TGCGCCAGCAGCAGGGCAGGGAGTGGCACTGAAGCTTTCTTT CASSRAGSGTEAFF
TRBJ1-1 . . TRBV20-1 TGCAGTGCTAGCGCGGGGAGGCATAGATCTGAAGCTTTCTTT CSASAGRHRSEAFF
TRBJ2-7 . few TRBV15 TGTGCCACCAGCAGAGACTATTCGGGCCCTTCCTACGAGCAGTACTTC CATSRDYSGPSYEQYF
TRBJ2-5 TRBD2 few TRBV6-5 TGTGCCAGCAGTTACGGGAGGGAAGAGACCCAGTACTTC CASSYGREETQYF
TRBJ1-1 . . TRBV2 TGTGCCAACAGTGTTCAGGGTGGAGCTGAAGCTTTCTTT CANSVQGGAEAFF
TRBJ2-3 . . TRBV7-9 TGTGCCAGCAGCTTAGTGATGCATGAGGGAGATACGCAGTATTTT CASSLVMHEGDTQYF
TRBJ2-1 . few TRBV7-2 TGTGCCAGCAGCCCCCGACGGGGCAATGAGCAGTTCTTC CASSPRRGNEQFF